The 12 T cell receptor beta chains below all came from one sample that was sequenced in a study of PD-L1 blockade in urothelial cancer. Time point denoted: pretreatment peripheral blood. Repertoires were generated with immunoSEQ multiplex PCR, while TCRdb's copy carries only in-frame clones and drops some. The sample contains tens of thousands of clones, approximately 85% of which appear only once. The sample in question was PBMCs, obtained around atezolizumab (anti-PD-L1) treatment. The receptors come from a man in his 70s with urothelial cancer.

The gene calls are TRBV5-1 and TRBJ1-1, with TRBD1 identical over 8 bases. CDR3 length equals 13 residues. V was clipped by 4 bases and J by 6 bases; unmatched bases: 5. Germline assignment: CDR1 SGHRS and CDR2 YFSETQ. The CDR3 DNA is TGCGCCAGCAGCATTGACAGGGGATCTGAAGCTTTCTTT. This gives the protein CASSIDRGSEAFF.

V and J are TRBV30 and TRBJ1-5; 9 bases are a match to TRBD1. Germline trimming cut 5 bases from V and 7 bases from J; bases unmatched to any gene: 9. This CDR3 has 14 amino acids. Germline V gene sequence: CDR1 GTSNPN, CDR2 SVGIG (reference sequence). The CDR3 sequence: CAWQRDREDQPQHF. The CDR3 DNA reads TGTGCCTGGCAGAGGGACAGGGAGGACCAGCCCCAGCATTTT.

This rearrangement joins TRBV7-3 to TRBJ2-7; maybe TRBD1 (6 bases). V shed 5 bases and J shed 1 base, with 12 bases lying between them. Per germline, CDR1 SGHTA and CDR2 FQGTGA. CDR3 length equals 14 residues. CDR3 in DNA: TGTGCCAGCAGCGAAGACAGGAATTCCTACGAGCAGTACTTC. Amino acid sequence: CASSEDRNSYEQYF. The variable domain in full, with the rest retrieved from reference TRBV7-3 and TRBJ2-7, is GAGVSQTPSNKVTEKGKYVELRCDPISGHTALYWYRQSLGQGPEFLIYFQGTGAADDSGLPNDRFFAVRPEGSVSTLKIQRTERGDSAVYLCASSEDRNSYEQYFGPGTRLTVT.

CDR3 loop: CASSGGPGQGANEQFF. The CDR3, as DNA: TGCGCCAGCAGCGGGGGCCCAGGACAGGGGGCAAATGAGCAGTTCTTC. The chain is built from TRBV5-1 and TRBJ2-1; 11 nucleotides line up with TRBD1. CDR1 is SGHRS, CDR2 YFSETQ, per germline. V shed 4 bases and J 7 bases; nucleotides not matched to a gene: 10. The CDR3 extends over 16 amino acids.

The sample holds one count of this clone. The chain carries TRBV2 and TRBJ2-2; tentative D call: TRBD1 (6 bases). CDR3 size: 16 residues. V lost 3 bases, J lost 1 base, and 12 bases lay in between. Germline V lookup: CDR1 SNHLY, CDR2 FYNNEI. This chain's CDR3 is CASSDVGHMNTGELFF. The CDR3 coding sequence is TGTGCCAGCAGTGACGTGGGACACATGAACACCGGGGAGCTGTTTTTT.

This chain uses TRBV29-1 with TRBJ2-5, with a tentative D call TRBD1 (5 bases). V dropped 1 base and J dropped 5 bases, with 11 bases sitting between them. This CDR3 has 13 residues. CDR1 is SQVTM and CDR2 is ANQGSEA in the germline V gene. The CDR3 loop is CSVEAGWKETQYF. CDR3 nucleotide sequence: TGCAGCGTTGAAGCAGGGTGGAAGGAGACCCAGTACTTC.

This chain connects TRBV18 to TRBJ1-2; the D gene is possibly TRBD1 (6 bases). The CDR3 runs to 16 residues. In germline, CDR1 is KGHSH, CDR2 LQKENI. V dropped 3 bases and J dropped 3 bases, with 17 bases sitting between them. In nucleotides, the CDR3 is TGTGCCAGCTCACCTAATCCGCAGGGGACCCACTATGGCTACACCTTC. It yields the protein CASSPNPQGTHYGYTF. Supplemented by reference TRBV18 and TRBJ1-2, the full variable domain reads NAGVMQNPRHLVRRRGQEARLRCSPMKGHSHVYWYRQLPEEGLKFMVYLQKENIIDESGMPKERFSAEFPKEGPSILRIQQVVRGDSAAYFCASSPNPQGTHYGYTFGSGTRLTVV.

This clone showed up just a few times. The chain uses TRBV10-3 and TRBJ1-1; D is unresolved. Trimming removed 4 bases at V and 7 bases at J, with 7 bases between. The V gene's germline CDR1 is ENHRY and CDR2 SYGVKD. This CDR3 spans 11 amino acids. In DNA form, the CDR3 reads TGTGCCATCAGTGTAGCGAATGAAGCTTTCTTT. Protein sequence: CAISVANEAFF.

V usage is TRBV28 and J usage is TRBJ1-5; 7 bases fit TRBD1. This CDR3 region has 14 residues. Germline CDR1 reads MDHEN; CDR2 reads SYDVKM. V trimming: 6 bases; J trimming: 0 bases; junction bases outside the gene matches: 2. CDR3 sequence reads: CASRGTDSNQPQHF. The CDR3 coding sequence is TGTGCCAGCAGAGGGACAGATAGCAATCAGCCCCAGCATTTT.

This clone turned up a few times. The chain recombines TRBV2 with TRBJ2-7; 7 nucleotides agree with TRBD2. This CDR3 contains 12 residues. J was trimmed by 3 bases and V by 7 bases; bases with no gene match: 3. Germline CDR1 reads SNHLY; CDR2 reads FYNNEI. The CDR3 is CASTGEGYEQYF. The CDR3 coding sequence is TGTGCCAGCACGGGGGAGGGCTACGAGCAGTACTTC.

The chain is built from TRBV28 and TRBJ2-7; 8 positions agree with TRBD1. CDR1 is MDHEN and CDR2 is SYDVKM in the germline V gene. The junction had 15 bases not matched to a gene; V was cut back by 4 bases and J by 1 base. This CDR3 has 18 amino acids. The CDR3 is CASSSLGGLQGASYEQYF. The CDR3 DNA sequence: TGTGCCAGCAGTTCCCTTGGAGGGCTGCAGGGGGCGTCCTACGAGCAGTACTTC.

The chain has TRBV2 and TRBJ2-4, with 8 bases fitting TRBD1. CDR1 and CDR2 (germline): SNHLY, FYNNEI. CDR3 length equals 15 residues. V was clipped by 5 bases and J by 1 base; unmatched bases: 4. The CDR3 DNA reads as TGTGCCAGCAGTCTGACAGGGGCGGCCAAAAACATTCAGTACTTC. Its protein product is CASSLTGAAKNIQYF. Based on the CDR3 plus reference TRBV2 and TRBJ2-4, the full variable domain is EPEVTQTPSHQVTQMGQEVILRCVPISNHLYFYWYRQILGQKVEFLVSFYNNEISEKSEIFDDQFSVERPDGSNFTLKIRSTKLEDSAMYFCASSLTGAAKNIQYFGAGTRLSVL.